This T cell receptor beta chain derives from a study of blood T cell repertoires in COVID-19. About the research overall: From the United States, Italy and Spain came samples of acute and convalescent COVID-19. Nucleic acid was either cDNA or gDNA, and it came from T cells, B-cell-depleted T cells, or PBMCs.

Looked up from germline, CDR1 is LGHDT and CDR2 is YNNKEL (reference sequence). The CDR3 extends over 15 amino acids. The trim removed 4 bases at V and 4 bases at J, leaving 7 bases unmatched. Original handling: Estimated nucleated cell counts came from reference gene primer amplification. Measured with immunoSEQ multiplex PCR; TCRdb has only the in-frame clones, and not every one. D and trimming come from the DNA, and the V and J calls and clone size come from that table. The table shows approximately 480,000 clones, with roughly nine tenths occurring only once. The Seattle patients joined while their infection was active and were tracked longitudinally afterward.

This chain connects TRBV3-1 (or the pseudogene TRBV3-2) to TRBJ1-5; 7 bases are shared with TRBD1. The source material was peripheral blood. This sequence was found in a man between 18 and 35 years old with COVID-19, enrolled during active disease. The CDR3 DNA reads TGTGCCAGCAGCCGCCGGACAGGACCGAATCAGCCCCAGCATTTT. Its translation is CASSRRTGPNQPQHF.